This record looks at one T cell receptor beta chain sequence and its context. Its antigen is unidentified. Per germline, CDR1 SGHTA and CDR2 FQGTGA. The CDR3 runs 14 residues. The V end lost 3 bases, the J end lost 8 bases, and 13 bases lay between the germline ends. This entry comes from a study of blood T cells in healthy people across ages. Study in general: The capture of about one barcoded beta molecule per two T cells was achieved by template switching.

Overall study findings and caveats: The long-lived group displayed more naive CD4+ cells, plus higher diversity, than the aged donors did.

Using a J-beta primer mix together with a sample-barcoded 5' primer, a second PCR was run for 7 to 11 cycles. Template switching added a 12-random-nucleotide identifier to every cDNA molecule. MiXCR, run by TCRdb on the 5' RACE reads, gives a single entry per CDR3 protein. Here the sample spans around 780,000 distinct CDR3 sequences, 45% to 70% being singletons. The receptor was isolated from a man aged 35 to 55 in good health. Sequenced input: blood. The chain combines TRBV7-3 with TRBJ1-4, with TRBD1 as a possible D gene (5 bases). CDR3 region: CASSLTGGTEKLFF. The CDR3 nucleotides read TGTGCCAGCAGCTTGACGGGGGGGACGGAAAAACTGTTTTTT.